Listed below are T cell receptor beta chains from one sample, sequenced in a study of cytomegalovirus exposure and HLA in healthy donors. Sequenced by immunoSEQ multiplex PCR; TCRdb stores in-frame clones only, minus some. Of around 180,000 clones detected, around 77% appear once; the ten largest clones hold 2% to 2.5%. Sequenced input: PBMCs. These receptors all come from a man in his fifties or sixties in good health and CMV-seronegative. Both conserved end residues are part of each CDR3. D genes are given only for firm matches. Only some rows state a clone size, as once, few, many or a class for expanded clones.

cdr3_nt | cdr3_aa | j_call | v_call | cdr3_length | clone_size | d_call
TGCGCCAGCAGCTTGTCTCAAGCGGGGGGGGCAGATACGCAGTATTTT | CASSLSQAGGADTQYF | TRBJ2-3 | TRBV5-1 | 16 | few | TRBD2
TGTGCCAGCAGTCCCGACAGGGAGAATCAGCCCCAGCATTTT | CASSPDRENQPQHF | TRBJ1-5 | TRBV2 | 14 | NA | TRBD1
TGTGCCAGTCATGATACAGGGGGCGGCTACGAGCAGTACTTC | CASHDTGGGYEQYF | TRBJ2-7 | TRBV6-1 | 14 | NA | TRBD1
TGCGCCAGCAGCCAAGGGACAGGGTATAATGAAAAACTGTTTTTT | CASSQGTGYNEKLFF | TRBJ1-4 | TRBV4-1 | 15 | NA | TRBD1
TGTGCCAGCAGCCCCCGGACAGCGAACACCGGGGAGCTGTTTTTT | CASSPRTANTGELFF | TRBJ2-2 | TRBV7-2 | 15 | once | NA
TGTGCCAGCAGCCTCGACAGGACTTCCTACGAGCAGTACTTC | CASSLDRTSYEQYF | TRBJ2-7 | TRBV7-3 | 14 | NA | NA
TGTGCCAGCAGCGCCTCCCGAGGCACTGAAGCTTTCTTT | CASSASRGTEAFF | TRBJ1-1 | TRBV7-3 | 13 | NA | NA
TGTGCCAGCAGCCTGAAGCCTTATAGCAATCAGCCCCAGCATTTT | CASSLKPYSNQPQHF | TRBJ1-5 | TRBV6-5 | 15 | NA | NA
TGTGCCAGCAGTAAAAGTGGGCGCTCCACAGATACGCAGTATTTT | CASSKSGRSTDTQYF | TRBJ2-3 | TRBV2 | 15 | NA | NA
TGTGCCAGCAGCGTAGGGGGCGGAACCTACAATGAGCAGTTCTTC | CASSVGGGTYNEQFF | TRBJ2-1 | TRBV9 | 15 | NA | NA
TGCGCCAGCAGCTTGGCCAAAACTAGCGGGGCCCAAGGGGGGAGCAATGAGCAGTTCTTC | CASSLAKTSGAQGGSNEQFF | TRBJ2-1 | TRBV5-1 | 20 | NA | TRBD2
TGTGCCAGTAGTATTCTTCCAGCTAGCGGGAGGGTGTCCTACGAGCAGTACTTC | CASSILPASGRVSYEQYF | TRBJ2-7 | TRBV19 | 18 | NA | TRBD2
TGCGCCAGCAGCTTGGGACAGGGGGCAACCGGGGAGCTGTTTTTT | CASSLGQGATGELFF | TRBJ2-2 | TRBV5-1 | 15 | NA | TRBD1
TGCGCCAGCAGCAATAGCGGGAGTTCCTACAATGAGCAGTTCTTC | CASSNSGSSYNEQFF | TRBJ2-1 | TRBV5-1 | 15 | NA | TRBD2
TGTGCCAGCAGCGTAGAACCAGCGGGGGCCTCTTCAATATACGAGCAGTACTTC | CASSVEPAGASSIYEQYF | TRBJ2-7 | TRBV9 | 18 | NA | TRBD2
TGCGCCAGCAGCCAACTGTTTAATGAAAAACTGTTTTTT | CASSQLFNEKLFF | TRBJ1-4 | TRBV4-1 | 13 | few | NA
TGTGCCAGCAGCTTATCAGGCAGGGGGACGTACGAGCAGTACTTC | CASSLSGRGTYEQYF | TRBJ2-7 | TRBV7-9 | 15 | NA | TRBD1
TGTGCCAGCAGTTTCTCAACAGGGGGGTCCGGGGAGCTGTTTTTT | CASSFSTGGSGELFF | TRBJ2-2 | TRBV28 | 15 | NA | TRBD1
TGCAGCGTTTGGGACAATTTGTACGAGCAGTACTTC | CSVWDNLYEQYF | TRBJ2-7 | TRBV29-1 | 12 | NA | NA
TGTGCCAGCAGCTTGGTACAAGAGACCCAGTACTTC | CASSLVQETQYF | TRBJ2-5 | TRBV5-6 | 12 | once | NA
TGTGCCAGCAGCTTAGGGGGGACAGGCAGTGGCTACACCTTC | CASSLGGTGSGYTF | TRBJ1-2 | TRBV7-9 | 14 | NA | TRBD1
TGTGCCAGCAGCTTAACGGAGGAGGGCGGGCAGGCGAACTATGGCTACACCTTC | CASSLTEEGGQANYGYTF | TRBJ1-2 | TRBV7-3 | 18 | NA | NA
TGTGCCAGCAGCTTGGCTTGGGGACAGCAAAATCAGCCCCAGCATTTT | CASSLAWGQQNQPQHF | TRBJ1-5 | TRBV5-8 | 16 | few | TRBD1
TGTGCCAGCCGGACTAGCGGGAGGGGGGAAGAGCAGTTCTTC | CASRTSGRGEEQFF | TRBJ2-1 | TRBV2 | 14 | NA | TRBD2
TGTGCCACCAGCCTCCGGACAGGGGGGGTCTACGAGCAGTACTTC | CATSLRTGGVYEQYF | TRBJ2-7 | TRBV15 | 15 | NA | TRBD1
TGTGCCAGCAGCTCCTACTTATCGGGCCGGAGGGAGACCCAGTACTTC | CASSSYLSGRRETQYF | TRBJ2-5 | TRBV5-8 | 16 | NA | NA
TGTGCCAGCAGTTATATACAGGGGGCGGGTTACAATGAGCAGTTCTTC | CASSYIQGAGYNEQFF | TRBJ2-1 | TRBV27 | 16 | NA | TRBD1
TGTGCCTGGAGTAGGGATGTAGCGCAGGGGAGTGAGCAGTTCTTC | CAWSRDVAQGSEQFF | TRBJ2-1 | TRBV30 | 15 | NA | NA
TGTGCCAGTAGTGTGAGCGGGAGCTCCTACAATGAGCAGTTCTTC | CASSVSGSSYNEQFF | TRBJ2-1 | TRBV19 | 15 | NA | TRBD2
TGTGCCAGCAGCCTACACCGCGCGGGGGGCGGTGAAAAACTGTTTTTT | CASSLHRAGGGEKLFF | TRBJ1-4 | TRBV14 | 16 | NA | NA
TGTGCCAGCAGCCGGACTAGCGGCCAAGAGACCCAGTACTTC | CASSRTSGQETQYF | TRBJ2-5 | TRBV4-2 | 14 | NA | TRBD2
TGTGCCTGGAATAGACTAGCGGGTTCCGCAGATACGCAGTATTTT | CAWNRLAGSADTQYF | TRBJ2-3 | TRBV30 | 15 | NA | TRBD2
TGTGCCACCAGCAGGGGCCTCCCCGAGGGGACAGGGGATGGCTACACCTTC | CATSRGLPEGTGDGYTF | TRBJ1-2 | TRBV15 | 17 | NA | TRBD1
TGTGCCAGCAGCCCCGGGACTAGCCACAATGAGCAGTTCTTC | CASSPGTSHNEQFF | TRBJ2-1 | TRBV6-6 | 14 | NA | TRBD2
TGTGCCAGCAGTCCTCTTTCCGGGGATGGGACTGAAGCTTTCTTT | CASSPLSGDGTEAFF | TRBJ1-1 | TRBV27 | 15 | NA | NA
TGTGCCAGCAGTCCGCCAGGGGGGCCCTACAATGAGCAGTTCTTC | CASSPPGGPYNEQFF | TRBJ2-1 | TRBV9 | 15 | NA | NA
TGTGCCAGCAGCATAAGAAGAGGCGGTAATACCTATGGCTACACCTTC | CASSIRRGGNTYGYTF | TRBJ1-2 | TRBV28 | 16 | NA | NA
TGTGCCACCAGCAGAGACGGGACTAGGCTCCAAGAGACCCAGTACTTC | CATSRDGTRLQETQYF | TRBJ2-5 | TRBV15 | 16 | NA | TRBD2
TGTGCCAGCAGCCCCCCGAGGGGACTAGCGGGCGAGAACCAAGAGACCCAGTACTTC | CASSPPRGLAGENQETQYF | TRBJ2-5 | TRBV28 | 19 | NA | TRBD2
TGTGCCAGCAGTGGCGGACTGAATAACTATGGCTACACCTTC | CASSGGLNNYGYTF | TRBJ1-2 | TRBV25-1 | 14 | NA | NA
TGTGCCAGCAGGGGACTTTCCTACGAGCAGTACTTC | CASRGLSYEQYF | TRBJ2-7 | TRBV25-1 | 12 | NA | NA
TGTGCTAGTGGTTTGACCTCGTCCTTTAGCGGGGGGCACACAGATACGCAGTATTTT | CASGLTSSFSGGHTDTQYF | TRBJ2-3 | TRBV12-5 | 19 | once | TRBD2
TGTGCCTGGAGAACAGGGGGCGGCTATGGCTACCCCTTC | CAWRTGGGYGYPF | TRBJ1-2 | TRBV30 | 13 | NA | TRBD1
TGTGCCTGGAGTCTCACAGGGGGCGTTGGTCAGCCCCAGCATTTT | CAWSLTGGVGQPQHF | TRBJ1-5 | TRBV30 | 15 | NA | TRBD1
TGTGCCAGCAGCGCCACCTACGATCAGCCCCAGCATTTT | CASSATYDQPQHF | TRBJ1-5 | TRBV9 | 13 | NA | NA
TGTGCCAGCAGCATGACAGGGTCCCTCTACGAGCAGTACTTC | CASSMTGSLYEQYF | TRBJ2-7 | TRBV13 | 14 | NA | TRBD1
TGTGCCAGTAGACTAGCGGGGGGGGTGGGAGGCTACGAGCAGTACTTC | CASRLAGGVGGYEQYF | TRBJ2-7 | TRBV7-8 | 16 | NA | TRBD2
TGTGCCTGGAGTTCACCCGGGACAGGAGACTATGGCTACACCTTC | CAWSSPGTGDYGYTF | TRBJ1-2 | TRBV30 | 15 | NA | TRBD1
TGCAGCGTAGGTGGAGTGGATAGCAATCAGCCCCAGCATTTT | CSVGGVDSNQPQHF | TRBJ1-5 | TRBV29-1 | 14 | NA | NA
TGTGCCAGTGGGACAGGGGTTAGTGAAAAACTGTTTTTT | CASGTGVSEKLFF | TRBJ1-4 | TRBV19 | 13 | NA | TRBD1
TGTGCCAGCAGTTGGTCCCGGAGCGGGGCGGAGACCCAGTACTTC | CASSWSRSGAETQYF | TRBJ2-5 | TRBV6-1 | 15 | NA | TRBD2
TGTGCCAGCAGCAAAGTTCAACTAGAGCAGTACTTC | CASSKVQLEQYF | TRBJ2-7 | TRBV21-1 | 12 | NA | NA
TGTGCCAGCAGCTTAGCGGTGGGAGGCATATACGAGCAGTACTTC | CASSLAVGGIYEQYF | TRBJ2-7 | TRBV11-2 | 15 | NA | NA
TGTGCCAGCAGTTGGGGGGATAATTCACCCCTCCACTTT | CASSWGDNSPLHF | TRBJ1-6 | TRBV6-5 | 13 | once | NA
TGTGCCACCAGCAGAGATCTAGCGGGAGGACCCACCGGGGAGCTGTTTTTT | CATSRDLAGGPTGELFF | TRBJ2-2 | TRBV15 | 17 | NA | TRBD2
TGTGCCAGCAGCCAAATCGGACAGGGATCGGACACTGAAGCTTTCTTT | CASSQIGQGSDTEAFF | TRBJ1-1 | TRBV7-6 | 16 | once | TRBD1
TGTGCCAGCAGTGACCCATTGACCGGGACTACGAACACCGGGGAGCTGTTTTTT | CASSDPLTGTTNTGELFF | TRBJ2-2 | TRBV25-1 | 18 | NA | TRBD2
TGCGCCAGCAGCCAACAACAGGGATGTCGGTATGGCTACACCTTC | CASSQQQGCRYGYTF | TRBJ1-2 | TRBV4-1 | 15 | NA | NA
TGTGCCAGCAGCTTACGTGGACTAGCGGGAGACGAGCAGTACTTC | CASSLRGLAGDEQYF | TRBJ2-7 | TRBV7-2 | 15 | NA | TRBD2
TGTTCCAGCAGCCCGCAGGGACAGGTTGTTATCTATGAGCAGTTCTTC | CSSSPQGQVVIYEQFF | TRBJ2-1 | TRBV7-9 | 16 | NA | TRBD1